This T cell receptor beta chain appears in the sequencing data of a study of cytomegalovirus exposure and HLA in healthy donors. The PCR used 60 Vbeta and 13 Jbeta primers. Sequenced by immunoSEQ multiplex PCR; TCRdb stores in-frame clones only, minus some. The sample has approximately 190,000 clones, over 65% seen once; the top ten hold 2% to 3%. Material: PBMCs. This clonotype was obtained from a woman between 45 and 65 years old in good health and CMV-seropositive.

The CDR3 DNA reads TGTGCCAGTAGTATAGGCGGGGCCAACACTGAAGCTTTCTTT. It is translated as CASSIGGANTEAFF. The chain links TRBV19 to TRBJ1-1; D possibly corresponds to TRBD1 (5 bases). The CDR3 is made up of 14 amino acids. V lost 1 base and J lost 2, with 8 bases in between. CDR1 LNHDA and CDR2 SQIVND come from the germline V gene (reference sequence).